This T cell receptor beta chain was sequenced for a study of T-cell memory formation after mild COVID-19. V lost 1 base to trimming and J lost 4 bases, with 8 bases between them. CDR3 length equals 13 residues. The germline gives CDR1 DFQATT, CDR2 SNEGSKA (reference sequence). MiXCR, run by TCRdb on the 5' RACE reads, gives a single entry per CDR3 protein. Here the sample spans approximately 400,000 distinct CDR3 sequences, under 20% being singletons. This clonotype came up a few times. The gene calls are TRBV20-1 and TRBJ2-1; TRBD1 might be the D (6 bases). The clonotype comes from a man aged 18 to 29 who had mild COVID-19 (a few samples of this study predate the infection). Cell type and time point are not known. Sequenced material: PBMCs or a T cell subset sorted from them (not recorded which). The CDR3 region is CSARGDRYNEQFF. The DNA for the CDR3 is TGCAGTGCTAGAGGAGACAGGTACAATGAGCAGTTCTTC.